These T cell receptor beta chains were read from a single sample in a study of PD-1 blockade in mismatch repair-deficient tumors. Produced via immunoSEQ multiplex PCR; TCRdb's table is partial and in-frame only. Of about 68,000 clones in the sample, 78% are singletons; the top ten hold 5% to 6.5%. The source material was peripheral blood, sampled 2 weeks after starting pembrolizumab. The source is an adult with mismatch repair-deficient cancer. CDR3s include the opening cysteine and the closing phenylalanine or tryptophan. A D gene is named only where the DNA matches it firmly. The size entry is marked missing in some rows and otherwise reads once, few, many or a size class.

d_gene | j_gene | v_gene | abundance | CDR3aa | CDR3nt
NA | TRBJ1-2 | TRBV19 | NA | CASSSSTFPVYGYTF | TGTGCCAGTAGTTCGTCGACATTCCCTGTCTATGGCTACACCTTC
NA | TRBJ2-1 | TRBV6-6 | NA | CASSLTGYYNEQFF | TGTGCCAGCAGTTTGACTGGGTACTACAATGAGCAGTTCTTC
TRBD2 | TRBJ2-1 | TRBV29-1 | NA | CSVEFLSGSSYNEQFF | TGCAGCGTTGAATTTCTTAGCGGGTCGTCCTACAATGAGCAGTTCTTC
NA | TRBJ1-1 | TRBV7-8 | NA | CASSLSGVPEAFF | TGTGCCAGCAGCTTATCAGGGGTTCCTGAAGCTTTCTTT
NA | TRBJ2-2 | TRBV5-4 | NA | CASSQQNTGELFF | TGTGCCAGCAGCCAACAGAACACCGGGGAGCTGTTTTTT
NA | TRBJ2-7 | TRBV5-4 | once | CASSSSYYEQYF | TGTGCCAGCAGCTCTTCATACTACGAGCAGTACTTC
TRBD2 | TRBJ2-7 | TRBV7-8 | NA | CASSLEIYARGRKYEQYF | TGTGCCAGCAGCTTAGAGATATACGCCCGCGGGAGGAAGTACGAGCAGTACTTC
NA | TRBJ1-2 | TRBV20-1 | NA | CSATWGYGYTF | TGCAGTGCTACTTGGGGCTATGGCTACACCTTC
NA | TRBJ2-7 | TRBV15 | NA | CATSPTGFDEQYF | TGTGCCACCAGCCCGACGGGGTTCGACGAGCAGTACTTC
NA | TRBJ1-1 | TRBV29-1 | NA | CSVENPDWNTEAFF | TGCAGCGTTGAAAACCCGGATTGGAACACTGAAGCTTTCTTT
TRBD2 | TRBJ2-2 | TRBV9 | NA | CASSLGTTNTGELFF | TGTGCCAGCAGCTTAGGGACTACGAACACCGGGGAGCTGTTTTTT
NA | TRBJ2-3 | TRBV2 | NA | CASKDHTDTQYF | TGTGCCAGCAAAGACCACACAGATACGCAGTATTTT
NA | TRBJ1-2 | TRBV27 | NA | CASSLGGTIGYTF | TGTGCCAGCAGTTTAGGGGGGACTATAGGCTACACCTTC